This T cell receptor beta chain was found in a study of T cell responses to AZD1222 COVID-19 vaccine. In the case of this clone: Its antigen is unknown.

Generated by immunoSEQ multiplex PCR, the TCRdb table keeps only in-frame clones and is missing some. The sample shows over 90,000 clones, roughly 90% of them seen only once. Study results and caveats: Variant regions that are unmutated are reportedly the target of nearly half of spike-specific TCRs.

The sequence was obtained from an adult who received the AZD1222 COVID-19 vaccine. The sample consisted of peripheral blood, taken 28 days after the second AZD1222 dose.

This chain's CDR3 is CASSPPGFRNEQFF. The CDR3, as DNA: TGTGCCAGCAGCCCCCCAGGGTTCCGCAATGAGCAGTTCTTC. The J gene is TRBJ2-1, the V gene TRBV11-1; TRBD1 is a possible D gene (5 bases). Per germline, CDR1 SGHAT and CDR2 FQDESV (reference sequence). V gave up 5 bases and J gave up 6 bases, with 14 bases separating them. This CDR3 spans 14 amino acids. The full variable domain, completed using reference TRBV11-1 and TRBJ2-1, is EAEVAQSPRYKITEKSQAVAFWCDPISGHATLYWYRQILGQGPELLVQFQDESVVDDSQLPKDRFSAERLKGVDSTLKIQPAELGDSAMYLCASSPPGFRNEQFFGPGTRLTVL.